What follows are 20 T cell receptor beta chains derived from one specimen sequenced in a study of CD8+ T cells in alopecia areata. The treatment here: oral pan-JAK inhibitor, 5-10 mg twice daily. Sequencing used cDNA as its template, made by extracting RNA and reverse transcribing it. The data were produced by immunoSEQ multiplex PCR, yet TCRdb's version contains in-frame clones alone and is incomplete. Counted here are 95,000 to 100,000 clones, 60% to 65% occurring once; the ten biggest clones make up roughly a sixth. The sequencing here drew on CD8+ T cells sorted from blood, taken at week 4, from a patient treated with tofacitinib. These receptors were collected from a human donor with alopecia areata.

There are a few counts of this clone. This sequence joins TRBV14 and TRBJ2-2; 12 nucleotides match TRBD1. Germline assignment: CDR1 SGHDN and CDR2 FVKESK. V trimming: 1 base; J trimming: 3 bases; junction bases outside the gene matches: 3. The CDR3 sequence is 17 residues long. CDR3 in amino acids: CASSQVGTGGYTGELFF. CDR3 coding DNA: TGTGCCAGCAGCCAAGTCGGGACAGGGGGCTACACCGGGGAGCTGTTTTTT.

The V gene is TRBV28, the J gene TRBJ2-7; 7 bases are shared with TRBD1. The germline CDR1 and CDR2 sequences are MDHEN and SYDVKM. V shed 7 bases and J 3 bases; nucleotides not matched to a gene: 15. The CDR3 contains 16 residues. CDR3 loop: CASTGRLDRLDYEQYF. The CDR3 DNA reads TGTGCCAGCACCGGACGACTGGACAGGTTGGACTACGAGCAGTACTTC.

This clone appeared a single time. The J gene is TRBJ1-2, the V gene TRBV7-9; D gene ambiguous. Germline lookup yields CDR1 SEHNR and CDR2 FQNEAQ (reference sequence). The CDR3 is 15 amino acids. Trimming cost V 0 bases and J 4 bases, with 12 bases left between them. CDR3 sequence: CASSLARTEIYGYTF. The DNA for the CDR3 is TGTGCCAGCAGCTTAGCTAGGACTGAGATCTATGGCTACACCTTC.

The sample holds one count of this clone. The chain is built from TRBV9 and TRBJ2-7, with TRBD2 as a possible D gene (7 bases). There are 15 residues in the CDR3. V was clipped by 0 bases and J by 3 bases, with 13 bases between them. The V gene's germline CDR1 is SGDLS and CDR2 YYNGEE. The CDR3 nucleotides are TGTGCCAGCAGCGTAGGCTCAGGGGAGGGCTACGAGCAGTACTTC. Translated, it gives CASSVGSGEGYEQYF.

The rearrangement links TRBV5-1 to TRBJ1-1; TRBD1 aligns across 9 bases. After removal of 3 bases from V and 8 bases from J, the junction contained 5 bases not matched to a gene. Germline V gene data show CDR1 as SGHRS and CDR2 as YFSETQ. This CDR3 region has 13 residues. The CDR3 protein is CASSSGQGREAFF. The CDR3 coding sequence is TGCGCCAGCAGCTCCGGACAGGGGAGAGAAGCTTTCTTT.

This chain links TRBV27 with TRBJ2-1, with D unresolved. V shed 6 bases and J shed 7 bases, with 10 bases lying between them. Per the germline V gene, CDR1 is MNHEY and CDR2 is SMNVEV (reference sequence). The CDR3 extends over 12 amino acids. For the CDR3, the DNA is TGTGCCAGCAGCTATGGACGGAATGAGCAGTTCTTC. This gives the protein CASSYGRNEQFF.

The CDR3 here is CASSRGGGQDLGYEQYF. The CDR3 bases are TGCGCCAGCAGCCGAGGGGGAGGGCAAGACTTAGGCTACGAGCAGTACTTC. This sequence joins TRBV4-1 and TRBJ2-7, with D perhaps TRBD2 (7 bases). The CDR3 is 17 residues long. Trimming stripped 4 bases from V and 3 bases from J, with 22 bases between. CDR1 and CDR2 from the germline V gene are MGHRA and YSYEKL.

Within the sample, this clone is medium-sized. This sequence joins TRBV7-9 and TRBJ1-4; 9 bases align to TRBD1. The CDR3 has 15 amino acids. V trimming: 4 bases; J trimming: 8 bases; junction bases outside the gene matches: 8. Germline V lookup: CDR1 SEHNR, CDR2 FQNEAQ (reference sequence). The CDR3 sequence: CASSSTGTGSEKLFF. The CDR3 bases are TGTGCCAGCAGCTCGACCGGGACAGGGAGCGAAAAACTGTTTTTT.

This chain links TRBV5-4 with TRBJ1-2; possible D gene TRBD1, 5 bases. The CDR3 sequence is 14 residues long. Germline CDR1 is SGHNT and CDR2 is YYREEE (reference sequence). V was clipped by 5 bases and J by 8 bases, with 19 bases between them. DNA for the CDR3: TGTGCCAGCAGTCTCTACGGCTCGGGGCCCGGCTACACCTTC. Protein product: CASSLYGSGPGYTF.

This clone was counted between two and nine times. In DNA, the CDR3 is TGCGCCAGCAGACTAGCGGGGGGGCCCATGGATGAGCAGTTCTTC. It specifies CASRLAGGPMDEQFF. This rearrangement joins TRBV4-1 to TRBJ2-1; TRBD2 matches 13 bases. V was pared by 6 bases and J by 8 bases, with 7 bases of the junction left unmatched. The length of the CDR3 is 15 residues. CDR1 is MGHRA and CDR2 is YSYEKL in the germline V gene.

This chain joins TRBV6-1 and TRBJ2-7; D is perhaps TRBD1 (6 bases). The CDR3 contains 15 residues. The germline V and J ends were trimmed by 8 bases and 6 bases, with 23 bases remaining between them. In germline, CDR1 is MNHNS, CDR2 SASEGT. CDR3 region: CASGQTYTYEREQYF. In nucleotides, the CDR3 is TGTGCCAGCGGACAGACCTATACCTACGAACGCGAGCAGTACTTC.

The chain has TRBV25-1 and TRBJ2-7; D not resolved. V lost 1 base and J lost 3, with 4 bases in between. The CDR3 runs to 12 residues. Per germline, CDR1 MGHDK and CDR2 SYGVNS. CDR3 region: CASSESIYEQYF. CDR3 bases: TGTGCCAGCAGTGAATCGATCTACGAGCAGTACTTC.

The chain couples TRBV27 to TRBJ1-6; D gene uncertain. V was shortened by 10 bases and J by 15 bases, with 13 bases between the two germline ends. The length of the CDR3 is 10 residues. Looked up from germline, CDR1 is MNHEY and CDR2 is SMNVEV (reference sequence). CDR3 nucleotides: TGTGCCACAACGCAGGATGACCTCCACTTT. Translated, it gives CATTQDDLHF.

CDR3 region: CASSQTFGGFSYNEQFF. In DNA form, the CDR3 reads TGCGCCAGCAGCCAAACCTTCGGGGGGTTCTCCTACAATGAGCAGTTCTTC. This sequence joins TRBV4-3 and TRBJ2-1; 7 positions match TRBD2. The CDR3 consists of 17 residues. V gave up 2 bases and J gave up 0 bases; unmatched junction bases: 7. Per germline, CDR1 LGHNA and CDR2 YSLEER.

With regard to this clone: Other DNA variants within this sample encode the same CDR3. The genes are TRBV6-5 and TRBJ2-7; D possibly corresponds to TRBD1 (6 bases). Germline lookup yields CDR1 MNHEY and CDR2 SVGAGI. Trimming pared 5 bases from V and 3 bases from J, leaving 8 bases between. The CDR3 has 12 amino acids. Written as DNA, the CDR3 is TGTGCCAGCAGTCCACAGGGCTACGAGCAGTACTTC. Amino acid sequence: CASSPQGYEQYF.

This clone was observed a handful of times. The same CDR3 can be traced to other DNA sequences in this sample. The genes are TRBV2 and TRBJ2-5, with a tentative D call TRBD2 (5 bases). Germline CDR1 SNHLY, CDR2 FYNNEI. CDR3 length equals 13 residues. Trimming removed 6 bases at V and 4 bases at J, with 12 bases between. The CDR3 bases are TGTGCCAGCAGCCTTCGGGGAGTAGAGACCCAGTACTTC. Residues: CASSLRGVETQYF.

There are a few counts of this clone. The chain couples TRBV29-1 to TRBJ2-3; 10 nucleotides line up with TRBD1. Germline assignment: CDR1 SQVTM and CDR2 ANQGSEA. This CDR3 is 15 amino acids long. J lost 0 bases, V lost 4 bases, and 4 bases had no gene match. CDR3 coding DNA: TGCAGCGTTGGGGACAGGGGACGAAGCACAGATACGCAGTATTTT. Translated: CSVGDRGRSTDTQYF.

This clone has just a few counts. The chain has TRBV29-1 and TRBJ2-3; perhaps TRBD1 as D (6 bases). This CDR3 is 14 amino acids long. Germline values: CDR1 SQVTM, CDR2 ANQGSEA. Trimming took 5 bases from V and 1 from J, leaving 13 bases between them. The CDR3 sequence is CSVRGGKGTDTQYF. The CDR3 DNA follows: TGCAGCGTTCGAGGGGGAAAGGGCACAGATACGCAGTATTTT.

V usage is TRBV13 and J usage is TRBJ1-1; the D is unclear. V lost 6 bases and J lost 0, with 5 bases in between. CDR1 is PRHDT and CDR2 is FYEKMQ in the germline V gene (reference sequence). The CDR3 is 12 residues long. The CDR3 nucleotides read TGTGCCAGCAGGGAAATGAACACTGAAGCTTTCTTT. It specifies CASREMNTEAFF.

The chain couples TRBV5-6 to TRBJ2-3; D not resolved. Per germline, CDR1 SGHDT and CDR2 YYEEEE. The CDR3 has 11 amino acids. Trimming left V 0 bases short and J 5 bases short, with 1 base between. The CDR3 bases are TGTGCCAGCAGCTTGGAAGATACGCAGTATTTT. Encoded protein: CASSLEDTQYF.